This T cell receptor (beta chain) was captured by sequencing in a study of blood T cell repertoires in COVID-19. Study-level background: The United States, Italy and Spain supplied acute and convalescent COVID-19 samples.

Individuals drawn from 24 US areas were about 18 to 90 years old. Cohort allocation depended upon clinical history that participants reported. In the source study's methods: Reference gene primers were amplified, and this amplification served to estimate nucleated cell counts. The protocol was immunoSEQ multiplex PCR, while the TCRdb copy is restricted to in-frame clones and leaves out a portion. V and J calls and clone size come straight from that table; D and trimming were deduced from the DNA. The table records hundreds of thousands of clones, around 89% of them present only once. This clone is a singleton in its sample. This TCR came from a woman aged 18 to 35 with acute COVID-19. Sequenced material: PBMCs or T cells enriched from blood (not recorded which).

The CDR3, as DNA: TGTGCCAGCAGCTTGGCTGACATATCGTTGAACACTGAAGCTTTCTTT. Translated: CASSLADISLNTEAFF. The chain combines TRBV5-6 with TRBJ1-1; no definite D call. This CDR3 region has 16 residues. The ends were cut back, 0 bases at V and 0 bases at J, with 12 bases in the middle. The germline gives CDR1 SGHDT, CDR2 YYEEEE.